The T cell receptor (beta chain) under discussion was sequenced for a study of somatic mutations in cytotoxic T cells in rheumatoid arthritis. Study results and limitations: Clonality of CD8+ T cells, which was compared between rheumatoid arthritis patients and age-matched healthy controls, did not differ significantly.

V was clipped by 2 bases and J by 8 bases, with 8 bases between them. The CDR3 is 12 amino acids. CDR1 is SGHRS, CDR2 YFSETQ, per germline. Sequenced by immunoSEQ multiplex PCR; TCRdb stores in-frame clones only, minus some. The data contain tens of thousands of clones, approximately 83% of them singletons. In the case of this clone: The antigen remains undetermined.

V gene TRBV5-1 combines with J gene TRBJ2-1; no clear D. The clonotype comes from an adult with rheumatoid arthritis. Sequenced: CD8+ T cells sorted from blood. The CDR3 loop is CASSFFGDEQFF. Written as DNA, the CDR3 is TGCGCCAGCAGCTTCTTTGGCGATGAGCAGTTCTTC.